The 5 T cell receptor beta chains listed next were all sequenced from one sample in a study of T cells in narcolepsy. Some clones are missing from TCRdb's copy, which holds only in-frame ones; the method was immunoSEQ multiplex PCR. Of roughly 30,000 clones listed, roughly 78% are singletons. Specimen: CD45RA- memory CD4+ T cells from PBMCs. These receptors all come from a human donor with narcolepsy.

V is TRBV19 and J is TRBJ2-1, with 8 nucleotides matching TRBD1. CDR1 is LNHDA and CDR2 is SQIVND in the germline V gene (reference sequence). The CDR3 covers 13 residues. V shed 10 bases and J 5 bases; nucleotides not matched to a gene: 7. This chain's CDR3 is CATGPQGDNEQFF. The CDR3 DNA is TGTGCCACGGGACCACAGGGGGACAATGAGCAGTTCTTC.

In this sample, this clone turned up a few times. This sequence joins TRBV11-2 and TRBJ1-2, with 11 bases identical to TRBD1. CDR3 length equals 16 residues. V was pared by 6 bases and J by 2 bases, with 8 bases of the junction left unmatched. Looked up from germline, CDR1 is SGHAT and CDR2 is FQNNGV. The CDR3 sequence is CASRSGTGGPNYGYTF. The CDR3 region has the DNA TGTGCCAGCAGATCCGGGACAGGGGGACCAAACTATGGCTACACCTTC.

The chain joins TRBV6-5 to TRBJ1-2, with D perhaps matching TRBD1 (6 bases). The CDR3 has 13 amino acids. CDR1 is MNHEY, CDR2 SVGAGI, per germline. V shed 5 bases and J shed 11 bases, with 18 bases lying between them. The CDR3 loop reads CASSEFGQSLYTF. Written as DNA, the CDR3 is TGTGCCAGCAGTGAATTTGGACAGAGCTTGTACACCTTC.

The chain employs TRBV5-1 and TRBJ2-7, with TRBD2 as a possible D gene (5 bases). Germline V gene lookup returns CDR1 SGHRS and CDR2 YFSETQ. This CDR3 comprises 14 residues. The ends were cut back, 0 bases at V and 2 bases at J, with 9 bases in the middle. The CDR3 nucleotides are TGCGCCAGCAGCTTGGCGGCCGGGGCCTACGAGCAGTACTTC. It yields the protein CASSLAAGAYEQYF.

V and J are TRBV18 and TRBJ2-1; a possible D gene is TRBD2 (5 bases). CDR1 KGHSH and CDR2 LQKENI come from the germline V gene. The CDR3 has 11 residues. The V end lost 5 bases, the J end lost 15 bases, and 14 bases lay between the germline ends. Written as DNA, the CDR3 is TGTGCCAGCTCAGTCCTGAGGGAGTGGTTCTTC. Translating it yields CASSVLREWFF. Based on the CDR3 plus reference TRBV18 and TRBJ2-1, the full variable domain is NAGVMQNPRHLVRRRGQEARLRCSPMKGHSHVYWYRQLPEEGLKFMVYLQKENIIDESGMPKERFSAEFPKEGPSILRIQQVVRGDSAAYFCASSVLREWFFGPGTRLTVL.